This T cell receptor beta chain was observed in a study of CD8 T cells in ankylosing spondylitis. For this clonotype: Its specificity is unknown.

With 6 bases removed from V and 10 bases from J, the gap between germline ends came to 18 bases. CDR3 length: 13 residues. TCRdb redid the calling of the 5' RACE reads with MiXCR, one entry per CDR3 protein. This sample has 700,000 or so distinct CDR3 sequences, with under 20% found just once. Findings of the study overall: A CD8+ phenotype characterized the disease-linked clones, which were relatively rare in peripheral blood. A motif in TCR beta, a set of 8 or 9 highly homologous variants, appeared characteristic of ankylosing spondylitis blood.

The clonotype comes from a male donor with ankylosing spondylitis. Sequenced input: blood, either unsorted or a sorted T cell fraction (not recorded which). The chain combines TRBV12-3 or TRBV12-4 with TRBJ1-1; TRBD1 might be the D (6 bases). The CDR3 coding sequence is TGTGCCAGCAGCCCTAGGGGGGCAGTAGGAGCTTTCTTT. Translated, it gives CASSPRGAVGAFF.